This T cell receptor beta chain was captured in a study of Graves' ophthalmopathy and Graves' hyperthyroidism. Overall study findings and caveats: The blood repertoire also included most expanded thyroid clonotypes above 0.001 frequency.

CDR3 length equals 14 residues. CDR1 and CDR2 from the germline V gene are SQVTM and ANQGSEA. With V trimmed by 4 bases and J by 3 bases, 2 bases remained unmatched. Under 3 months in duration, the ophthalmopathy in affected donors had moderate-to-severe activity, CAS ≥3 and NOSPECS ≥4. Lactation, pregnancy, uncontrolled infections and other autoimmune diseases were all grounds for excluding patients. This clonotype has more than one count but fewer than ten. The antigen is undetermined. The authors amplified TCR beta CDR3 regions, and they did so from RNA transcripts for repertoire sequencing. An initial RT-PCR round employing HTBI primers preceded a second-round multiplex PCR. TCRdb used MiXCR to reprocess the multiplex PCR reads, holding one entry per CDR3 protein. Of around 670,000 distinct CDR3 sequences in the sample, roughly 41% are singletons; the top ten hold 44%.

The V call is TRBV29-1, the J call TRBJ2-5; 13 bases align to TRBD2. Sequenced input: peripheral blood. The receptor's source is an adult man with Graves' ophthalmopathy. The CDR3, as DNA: TGCAGCGTTGTGGGACTAGCGGGAAAAGAGACCCAGTACTTC. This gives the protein CSVVGLAGKETQYF. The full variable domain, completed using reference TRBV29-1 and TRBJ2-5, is SAVISQKPSRDICQRGTSLTIQCQVDSQVTMMFWYRQQPGQSLTLIATANQGSEATYESGFVIDKFPISRPNLTFSTLTVSNMSPEDSSIYLCSVVGLAGKETQYFGPGTRLLVL.